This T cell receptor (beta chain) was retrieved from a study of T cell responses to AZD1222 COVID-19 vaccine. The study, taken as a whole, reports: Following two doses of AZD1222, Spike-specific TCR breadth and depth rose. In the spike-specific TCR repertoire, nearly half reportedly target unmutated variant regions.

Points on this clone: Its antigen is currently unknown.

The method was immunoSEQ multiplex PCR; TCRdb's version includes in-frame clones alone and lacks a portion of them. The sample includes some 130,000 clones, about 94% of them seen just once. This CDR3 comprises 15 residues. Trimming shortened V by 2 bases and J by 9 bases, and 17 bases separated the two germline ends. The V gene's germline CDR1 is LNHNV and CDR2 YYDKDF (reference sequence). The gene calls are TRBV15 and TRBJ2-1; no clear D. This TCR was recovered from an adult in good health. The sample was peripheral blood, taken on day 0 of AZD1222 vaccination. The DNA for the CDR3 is TGTGCCACCAGCAGAACTGTTAACCAGTATAGTGAGCAGTTCTTC. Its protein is CATSRTVNQYSEQFF.